Shown below are 32 T cell receptor beta chains from a single sample sequenced in a study of cytomegalovirus exposure and HLA in healthy donors. The PCR employed 60 Vbeta primers together with 13 Jbeta primers. TCRdb keeps only in-frame clones here, not all; method: immunoSEQ multiplex PCR. The sample has around 150,000 clones, about 84% seen once. What was sequenced was PBMCs. All receptors derive from a male donor in good health and CMV-seronegative.

This clone was observed a few times. This sequence joins TRBV5-1 and TRBJ2-7; 7 bases are a match to TRBD1. The V segment lost 0 bases and the J segment 2 bases; nucleotides outside the gene matches: 2. Germline V gene data show CDR1 as SGHRS and CDR2 as YFSETQ. This CDR3 contains 14 residues. CDR3 nucleotides: TGCGCCAGCAGCTTGGGACAGGGAGCCTACGAGCAGTACTTC. Its protein product is CASSLGQGAYEQYF.

The genes are TRBV23-1 and TRBJ1-4, with D possibly being TRBD1 (5 bases). TRBV23-1 is labeled an ORF, and its function is uncertain. Between the trimmed V and J ends, which lost 8 bases and 8 bases, there was a span of 9 bases. The length of the CDR3 is 11 residues. The CDR3 DNA sequence: TGCGCCAGCGATGGGGGGGAAAAACTGTTTTTT. Translating gives CASDGGEKLFF.

This clone was detected only once. The rearrangement uses TRBV14 and TRBJ2-1; 8 bases are a match to TRBD2. Trimming removed 6 bases from V and 12 bases from J; junction bases left unmatched: 10. The CDR3 extends over 13 amino acids. From germline, CDR1 is SGHDN and CDR2 FVKESK. CDR3 loop: CASSQASGWWQFF. The CDR3 nucleotides read TGTGCCAGCAGTCAGGCTAGCGGGTGGTGGCAGTTCTTC. Supplemented by reference TRBV14 and TRBJ2-1, the full variable domain reads EAGVTQFPSHSVIEKGQTVTLRCDPISGHDNLYWYRRVMGKEIKFLLHFVKESKQDESGMPNNRFLAERTGGTYSTLKVQPAELEDSGVYFCASSQASGWWQFFGPGTRLTVL.

Comments on this clone: The junction departs from the called germline gene at one end, perhaps through a read error. V and J are TRBV7-2 and TRBJ2-3; 8 bases align to TRBD2. CDR1 is SGHTA and CDR2 is FQGNSA in the germline V gene. There are 15 residues in the CDR3. CDR3: CASSLVAGSRDTQYF. The CDR3 DNA reads TGTGCCAGCAGCTTAGTAGCGGGGAGCAGAGATACGCAGTATTTT.

CDR3 in DNA: TGTGCCAGCAGCTTAGTCAGGGGTCAGGGGAACACCGGGGAGCTGTTTTTT. Its protein product is CASSLVRGQGNTGELFF. The chain is built from TRBV11-2 and TRBJ2-2, with D perhaps matching TRBD1 (6 bases). The germline V gene has CDR1 SGHAT and CDR2 FQNNGV. This CDR3 comprises 17 residues. Between the trimmed V and J ends, which lost 1 base and 1 base, there was a span of 13 bases. Filled out from reference TRBV11-2 and TRBJ2-2, the complete variable domain reads EAGVAQSPRYKIIEKRQSVAFWCNPISGHATLYWYQQILGQGPKLLIQFQNNGVVDDSQLPKDRFSAERLKGVDSTLKIQPAKLEDSAVYLCASSLVRGQGNTGELFFGEGSRLTVL.

The genes are TRBV9 and TRBJ1-2, with 10 positions matching TRBD1. V was pared by 4 bases and J by 7 bases, with 10 bases of the junction left unmatched. This CDR3 contains 15 residues. Germline CDR1 SGDLS, CDR2 YYNGEE. CDR3 amino acids: CASSPYSGTGAGYTF. The CDR3 nucleotides are TGTGCCAGCAGCCCCTATTCCGGGACAGGGGCTGGCTACACCTTC.

The V call is TRBV7-4, the J call TRBJ1-1; tentatively, D is TRBD1 (6 bases). CDR3 length: 14 amino acids. CDR1 and CDR2 (germline): SGHVT, SQSDAQ. Trimming removed 5 bases at V and 0 bases at J, with 10 bases between. The CDR3 loop is CASSPDSMNTEAFF. The CDR3 DNA follows: TGTGCCAGCAGCCCGGACAGCATGAACACTGAAGCTTTCTTT. The whole variable domain, remainder taken from reference TRBV7-4 and TRBJ1-1, is GAGVSQSPRYKVAKRGRDVALRCDSISGHVTLYWYRQTLGQGSEVLTYSQSDAQRDKSGRPSGRFSAERPERSVSTLKIQRTEQGDSAVYLCASSPDSMNTEAFFGQGTRLTVV.

CDR3 nucleotide sequence: TGTGCCTGGAGTGTCATTCAGGGGTCGGAGTGGAACGAGCAGTACTTC. Protein: CAWSVIQGSEWNEQYF. The J gene is TRBJ2-7, the V gene TRBV30; the D gene is possibly TRBD1 (6 bases). This CDR3 contains 16 residues. CDR1 and CDR2 (germline): GTSNPN, SVGIG (reference sequence). V lost 0 bases to trimming and J lost 5 bases, with 20 bases between them.

The chain carries TRBV5-4 and TRBJ2-3, with 7 bases that match TRBD1. The CDR3 runs 15 residues. After removal of 0 bases from V and 0 bases from J, the junction contained 1 base not matched to a gene. Germline values: CDR1 SGHNT, CDR2 YYREEE (reference sequence). CDR3 sequence (DNA): TGTGCCAGCAGCTTGGGACAGGGAAGCACAGATACGCAGTATTTT. Translation gives CASSLGQGSTDTQYF.

This chain uses TRBV18 with TRBJ1-5; 7 positions agree with TRBD1. The CDR3 contains 15 residues. Per the germline V gene, CDR1 is KGHSH and CDR2 is LQKENI. Germline trimming cut 3 bases from V and 0 bases from J; bases unmatched to any gene: 2. The DNA of the CDR3 is TGTGCCAGCTCACCCGGGACAGCTAGCAATCAGCCCCAGCATTTT. This codes for CASSPGTASNQPQHF.

The J gene is TRBJ2-1, the V gene TRBV9; 10 positions agree with TRBD2. V was clipped by 4 bases and J by 6 bases; unmatched bases: 16. From germline, CDR1 is SGDLS and CDR2 YYNGEE. The CDR3 has 18 residues. The chain's CDR3 is CASSSRTSGVRISNEQFF. The CDR3 DNA reads TGTGCCAGCAGCTCTCGGACTAGCGGCGTCCGAATCTCCAATGAGCAGTTCTTC.

The V call is TRBV18, the J call TRBJ1-4; 11 nucleotides line up with TRBD1. The CDR3 extends over 17 amino acids. Germline V gives CDR1 KGHSH, CDR2 LQKENI. Trimming at V came to 1 base and at J to 7 bases, leaving 8 bases not matched to a gene. The CDR3 loop is CASSPRDRGSHREKLFF. The CDR3 nucleotides are TGTGCCAGCTCACCACGGGACAGGGGGAGCCACCGTGAAAAACTGTTTTTT.

V is TRBV5-1 and J is TRBJ1-1; 11 bases align to TRBD1. The CDR3 sequence is 17 residues long. Germline assignment: CDR1 SGHRS and CDR2 YFSETQ. The ends lost 3 bases at V and 0 bases at J; junction bases unmatched: 7. The chain's CDR3 is CASSSGQGARVNTEAFF. The CDR3 DNA reads TGCGCCAGCAGCTCCGGACAGGGGGCTCGTGTGAACACTGAAGCTTTCTTT.

This clone was picked up one time. The rearrangement links TRBV5-8 to TRBJ2-7, with 7 bases lining up with TRBD1. The germline V gene has CDR1 SGHTS and CDR2 YDEGEE. V lost 0 bases to trimming and J lost 2 bases; unmatched junction nucleotides: 11. The CDR3 spans 17 residues. The CDR3 nucleotides are TGTGCCAGCAGCTTGGCCCGAGGGGGCTGGGGCCCCTACGAGCAGTACTTC. Translated: CASSLARGGWGPYEQYF.

The chain uses TRBV7-3 and TRBJ2-2; 8 bases match TRBD2. Per the germline V gene, CDR1 is SGHTA and CDR2 is FQGTGA. With V trimmed by 5 bases and J by 6 bases, 5 bases remained unmatched. The CDR3 is made up of 14 amino acids. CDR3 sequence (DNA): TGTGCCAGCAGCCCGGGGGGGCCCCCCGGGGAGCTGTTTTTT. Translation: CASSPGGPPGELFF. Drawing the rest from reference TRBV7-3 and TRBJ2-2, the complete variable domain is GAGVSQTPSNKVTEKGKYVELRCDPISGHTALYWYRQSLGQGPEFLIYFQGTGAADDSGLPNDRFFAVRPEGSVSTLKIQRTERGDSAVYLCASSPGGPPGELFFGEGSRLTVL.

This sequence joins TRBV10-3 and TRBJ2-1; 7 bases are shared with TRBD2. V shed 10 bases and J 8 bases; nucleotides not matched to a gene: 14. There are 14 residues in the CDR3. Germline CDR1 reads ENHRY; CDR2 reads SYGVKD. This chain's CDR3 is CATNNPGTNHEQFF. CDR3 DNA sequence: TGTGCCACTAATAACCCGGGGACTAACCATGAGCAGTTCTTC.

The CDR3 loop is CASSQDLWQEKLFF. CDR3 nucleotides: TGCGCCAGCAGCCAAGATCTCTGGCAGGAAAAACTGTTTTTT. This chain connects TRBV4-1 to TRBJ1-4; no clear D gene. Germline CDR1 reads MGHRA; CDR2 reads YSYEKL. This CDR3 has 14 amino acids. V was clipped by 0 bases and J by 8 bases, with 10 bases between them.

CDR3 nucleotides: TGTGCCATCAGCTTGACAGGCATATCTGGGGCCAACGTCCTGACTTTC. This gives the protein CAISLTGISGANVLTF. The chain employs TRBV10-3 and TRBJ2-6, with TRBD1 as a possible D gene (6 bases). V was cut by 6 bases and J by 1 base, with 13 bases left in between. This CDR3 has 16 amino acids. Germline values: CDR1 ENHRY, CDR2 SYGVKD.

The chain uses TRBV10-3 and TRBJ1-6; D is ambiguous. Trimming stripped 0 bases from V and 11 bases from J, with 20 bases between. Germline values: CDR1 ENHRY, CDR2 SYGVKD. The length of the CDR3 is 17 residues. The CDR3, as DNA: TGTGCCATCAGTGAGTCGGTCATAGGGAGGACGGGAACACCCCTCCACTTT. Translated: CAISESVIGRTGTPLHF.

V is TRBV7-9 and J is TRBJ2-5; no definite D call. The germline V gene encodes CDR1 SEHNR and CDR2 FQNEAQ (reference sequence). The V and J ends lost 6 bases and 4 bases respectively, with 9 bases between them. CDR3 length: 12 residues. CDR3 sequence reads: CASSYFVETQYF. The DNA for the CDR3 is TGTGCCAGCAGTTACTTTGTAGAGACCCAGTACTTC.

This chain uses TRBV18 with TRBJ1-1, with 7 bases lining up with TRBD1. V dropped 2 bases and J dropped 0; count of bases not matched to a gene: 3. Germline lookup yields CDR1 KGHSH and CDR2 LQKENI. CDR3 length equals 15 residues. CDR3 residues: CASSPTGVLNTEAFF. The CDR3 DNA reads as TGTGCCAGCTCACCAACAGGGGTTCTGAACACTGAAGCTTTCTTT.

Comments on this clone: One end of the junction fails to match germline, which may point to a read error. The CDR3 DNA reads as TGTTCCAGCAGCTTCCCCTTGAACACTGAAGCTTTCTTT. Its protein product is CSSSFPLNTEAFF. The genes are TRBV7-9 and TRBJ1-1; no reliable D call. This CDR3 is 13 amino acids long. Per the germline V gene, CDR1 is SEHNR and CDR2 is FQNEAQ (reference sequence).

The rearrangement joins TRBV7-2 to TRBJ2-3, with TRBD1 as a possible D gene (6 bases). This CDR3 region has 13 residues. Between the trimmed V and J ends, which lost 6 bases and 1 base, there was a span of 8 bases. CDR1 SGHTA and CDR2 FQGNSA come from the germline V gene. The chain's CDR3 is CASRPGGTDTQYF. CDR3 in DNA: TGTGCCAGCAGACCAGGGGGCACAGATACGCAGTATTTT. Supplemented by reference TRBV7-2 and TRBJ2-3, the full variable domain reads GAGVSQSPSNKVTEKGKDVELRCDPISGHTALYWYRQSLGQGLEFLIYFQGNSAPDKSGLPSDRFSAERTGGSVSTLTIQRTQQEDSAVYLCASRPGGTDTQYFGPGTRLTVL.

The chain uses TRBV4-1 and TRBJ2-1; 8 nucleotides match TRBD2. Trimming took 0 bases from V and 13 from J; bases not matched to a gene: 8. Germline V lookup: CDR1 MGHRA, CDR2 YSYEKL. The length of the CDR3 is 14 residues. The CDR3 DNA follows: TGCGCCAGCAGCCAAGAGAGGCTTGCGGGGGGCCAGTTCTTC. Translated: CASSQERLAGGQFF.

The chain is built from TRBV5-1 and TRBJ2-7; 10 nucleotides align to TRBD2. This CDR3 region has 15 residues. V trimming: 4 bases; J trimming: 2 bases; junction bases outside the gene matches: 6. From germline, CDR1 is SGHRS and CDR2 YFSETQ. The CDR3 reads CASSTIAGGPYEQYF. The CDR3 DNA reads TGCGCCAGCAGCACGATAGCGGGAGGCCCCTACGAGCAGTACTTC.

This chain uses TRBV9 with TRBJ2-1; TRBD2 agrees at 7 bases. The germline gives CDR1 SGDLS, CDR2 YYNGEE. V was pared by 0 bases and J by 5 bases, with 5 bases of the junction left unmatched. The CDR3 covers 15 residues. The CDR3 loop reads CASSVAGGSHNEQFF. CDR3 sequence (DNA): TGTGCCAGCAGCGTAGCGGGAGGTTCCCACAATGAGCAGTTCTTC.

The V and J genes are TRBV9 and TRBJ1-2; a weak D match, TRBD1 (5 bases). Trimming removed 3 bases at V and 7 bases at J, with 16 bases between. CDR1 and CDR2 (germline): SGDLS, YYNGEE. CDR3 length equals 14 residues. The CDR3 nucleotides are TGTGCCAGCAGCGAATCTGGGCAGGGAGGTGGCTACACCTTC. Protein product: CASSESGQGGGYTF.

This chain connects TRBV4-1 to TRBJ1-1, with a weak D call TRBD1 (6 bases). V lost 1 base to trimming and J lost 1 base, with 10 bases between them. The CDR3 runs to 15 residues. CDR1 is MGHRA and CDR2 is YSYEKL in the germline V gene. The CDR3 DNA sequence: TGCGCCAGCAGCCAAGGCTGGACAGAGAACACTGAAGCTTTCTTT. The encoded protein is CASSQGWTENTEAFF.

The chain combines TRBV4-1 with TRBJ2-1; TRBD1 matches at 7 bases. The CDR3 consists of 17 residues. After removal of 0 bases from V and 0 bases from J, the junction contained 5 bases not matched to a gene. Germline V CDR1 and CDR2: MGHRA, YSYEKL. CDR3: CASSQDAGTVSYNEQFF. CDR3 nucleotide sequence: TGCGCCAGCAGCCAAGACGCCGGGACAGTCTCCTACAATGAGCAGTTCTTC.

With regard to this clone: The same CDR3 arises from other DNA sequences in this sample as well. This chain links TRBV27 with TRBJ1-4, with TRBD1 as a possible D gene (6 bases). This CDR3 is built from 19 residues. The germline V gene has CDR1 MNHEY and CDR2 SMNVEV (reference sequence). V lost 0 bases and J 4 bases, leaving 21 bases between the germline ends. DNA of the CDR3: TGTGCCAGCAGTTTATCTCCAGGGGAAGACCTTCCCATTAATGAAAAACTGTTTTTT. This encodes CASSLSPGEDLPINEKLFF. The complete variable domain, with remaining parts taken from reference TRBV27 and TRBJ1-4, reads EAQVTQNPRYLITVTGKKLTVTCSQNMNHEYMSWYRQDPGLGLRQIYYSMNVEVTDKGDVPEGYKVSRKEKRNFPLILESPSPNQTSLYFCASSLSPGEDLPINEKLFFGSGTQLSVL.

The chain uses TRBV30 and TRBJ1-5; D might be TRBD1 (5 bases). Trimming took off 2 bases at V and 12 bases at J, with 14 bases between the two ends. Germline-derived CDR1 and CDR2 are GTSNPN and SVGIG (reference sequence). The CDR3 runs 12 residues. DNA of the CDR3: TGTGCCTGGAGTCTCTTGGGGGGGATCCAGCATTTT. Translating gives CAWSLLGGIQHF.

This clone has just a few counts. The rearrangement joins TRBV15 to TRBJ2-7; no definite D call. The CDR3 has 15 amino acids. The V end was cut by 0 bases, the J end by 6 bases, with 15 bases between. Germline loops: CDR1 LNHNV, CDR2 YYDKDF (reference sequence). The chain's CDR3 is CATSRDSSISGEQYF. The CDR3 nucleotides read TGTGCCACCAGCAGAGATAGTAGTATTTCGGGCGAGCAGTACTTC.